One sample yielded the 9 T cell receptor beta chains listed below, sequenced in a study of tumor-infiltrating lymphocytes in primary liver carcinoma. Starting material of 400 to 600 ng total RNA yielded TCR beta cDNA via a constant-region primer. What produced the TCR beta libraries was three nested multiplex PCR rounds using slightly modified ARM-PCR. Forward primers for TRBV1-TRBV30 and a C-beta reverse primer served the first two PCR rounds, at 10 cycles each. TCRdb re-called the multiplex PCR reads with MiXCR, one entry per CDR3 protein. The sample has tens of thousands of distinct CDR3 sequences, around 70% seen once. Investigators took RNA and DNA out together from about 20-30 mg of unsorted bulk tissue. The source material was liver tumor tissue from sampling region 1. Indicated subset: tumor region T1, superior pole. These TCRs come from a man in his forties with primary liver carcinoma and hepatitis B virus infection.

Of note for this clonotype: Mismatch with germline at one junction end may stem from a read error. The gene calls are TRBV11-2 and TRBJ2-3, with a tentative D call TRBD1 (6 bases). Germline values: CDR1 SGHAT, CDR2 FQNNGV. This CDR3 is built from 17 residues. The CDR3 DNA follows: TGTGCCAGGAGCTTAGATATTGGGACACGGGCAAGCGATACGCAGTATTTT. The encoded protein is CARSLDIGTRASDTQYF.

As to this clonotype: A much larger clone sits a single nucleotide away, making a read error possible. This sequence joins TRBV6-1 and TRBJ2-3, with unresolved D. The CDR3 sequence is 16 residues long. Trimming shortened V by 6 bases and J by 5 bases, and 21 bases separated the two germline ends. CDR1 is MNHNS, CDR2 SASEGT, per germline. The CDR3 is CASRLTTNDDRDTQYF. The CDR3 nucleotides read TGTGCCAGCAGGTTAACCACCAACGATGACCGAGATACGCAGTATTTT.

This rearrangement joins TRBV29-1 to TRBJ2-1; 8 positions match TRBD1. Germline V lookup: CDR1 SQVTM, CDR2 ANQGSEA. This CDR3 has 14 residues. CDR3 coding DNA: TGCACCGGATCGCCGGAACAGGGGGTGGATGAGCAGTTCTTC. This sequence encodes CTGSPEQGVDEQFF.

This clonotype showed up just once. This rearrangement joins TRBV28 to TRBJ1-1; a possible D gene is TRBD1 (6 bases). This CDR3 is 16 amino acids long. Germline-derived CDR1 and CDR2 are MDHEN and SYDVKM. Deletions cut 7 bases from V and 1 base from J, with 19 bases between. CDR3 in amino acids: CASKSSGTLRNTEAFF. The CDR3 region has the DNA TGTGCCAGCAAATCAAGCGGGACACTAAGGAACACTGAAGCTTTCTTT.

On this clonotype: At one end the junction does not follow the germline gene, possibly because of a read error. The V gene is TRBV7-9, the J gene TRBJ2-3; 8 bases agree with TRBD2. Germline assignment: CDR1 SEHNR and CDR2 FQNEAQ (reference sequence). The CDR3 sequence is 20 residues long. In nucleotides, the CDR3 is TGTGCCAGCAGCTTAAAGTCTAACGGGAGGGTCGCTACTAGCACAGATACGCAATATTTT. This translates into CASSLKSNGRVATSTDTQYF.

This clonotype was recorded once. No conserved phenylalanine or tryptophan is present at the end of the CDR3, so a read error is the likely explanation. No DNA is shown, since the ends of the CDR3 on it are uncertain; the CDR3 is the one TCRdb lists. The CDR3 is CSVDKRNEQLS. The gene calls are TRBV29-1 and TRBJ2-1. CDR1 is SQVTM, CDR2 ANQGSEA, per germline. From its first to its last residue, the CDR3 has 11 amino acids.

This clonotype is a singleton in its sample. This CDR3 reads CASSLRPGIGLGAYEQYF. The CDR3 bases are TGTGCCAGCAGTTTGCGTCCAGGGATAGGGCTAGGGGCCTACGAGCAGTACTTC. The chain recombines TRBV28 with TRBJ2-7, with D tentatively TRBD1 (5 bases). Per the germline V gene, CDR1 is MDHEN and CDR2 is SYDVKM. Trimming shortened V by 3 bases and J by 2 bases, and 23 bases separated the two germline ends. The CDR3 has 18 amino acids. The whole variable domain, filled in from reference TRBV28 and TRBJ2-7, reads DVKVTQSSRYLVKRTGEKVFLECVQDMDHENMFWYRQDPGLGLRLIYFSYDVKMKEKGDIPEGYSVSREKKERFSLILESASTNQTSMYLCASSLRPGIGLGAYEQYFGPGTRLTVT.

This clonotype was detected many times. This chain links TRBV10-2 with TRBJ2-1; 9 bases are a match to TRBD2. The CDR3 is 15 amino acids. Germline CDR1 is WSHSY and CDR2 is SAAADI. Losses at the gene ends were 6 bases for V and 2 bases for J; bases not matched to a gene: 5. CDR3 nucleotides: TGCGCCAGCAGGGTAGCGGGAGTTCCCTACAATGAGCAGTTCTTC. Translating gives CASRVAGVPYNEQFF.

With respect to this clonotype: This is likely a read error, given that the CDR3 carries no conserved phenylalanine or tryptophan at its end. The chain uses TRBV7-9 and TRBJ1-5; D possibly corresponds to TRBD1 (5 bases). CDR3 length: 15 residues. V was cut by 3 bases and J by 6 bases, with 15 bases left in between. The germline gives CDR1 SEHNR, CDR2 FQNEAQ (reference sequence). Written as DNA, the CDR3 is TGTGCCAGCAGCTTCGGCGGGGGTTTGGGTCAGCCCCAGCATGTT. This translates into CASSFGGGLGQPQHV.